This paragraph covers one T cell receptor beta chain sequence. The V gene's germline CDR1 is MNHEY and CDR2 SVGAGI. This CDR3 is built from 13 residues. Trimming took 6 bases from V and 2 from J, leaving 11 bases between them. These data belong to a study of blood T cell repertoires in COVID-19. In the study overall: Both acute and convalescent COVID-19 samples were obtained from the United States, Italy and Spain. T cells, B-cell-depleted T cells, or PBMCs supplied cDNA or gDNA.

Authors' methods: How many nucleated cells were present was estimated from reference gene primer amplification. Profiling relied on immunoSEQ multiplex PCR, and the TCRdb table lists in-frame clones only, not all of them. That table furnishes V, J and clone size, whereas the DNA furnished D and trimming. The sample lists 130,000 to 150,000 clones; about four fifths were seen once. This receptor was taken from a woman in her 70s with COVID-19, enrolled during active disease. The chain links TRBV6-5 to TRBJ2-7; the D gene is possibly TRBD1 (5 bases). Input material: peripheral blood. The CDR3 DNA sequence: TGTGCCAGCAGGGAGACAGTGACCTACGAGCAGTACTTC. Its protein is CASRETVTYEQYF.